This is a list of T cell receptor beta chains from one sample in a study of shared clonotypes between healthy human individuals. Generated by immunoSEQ multiplex PCR, the TCRdb table keeps only in-frame clones and is missing some. The sample has about 820,000 clones, 80% to 95% seen once; the top ten hold about 24%. The sample comprised naive CD8+ T cells sorted from blood. These receptors all come from a man aged 30 to 45 in good health. Each CDR3 is given with its conserved first and last residue. A D gene is named only where the DNA matches it firmly. Clone size is shown for a subset of rows, as once, few, many or a class of expanded clone.

d_gene	v_gene	abundance	j_gene	CDR3aa	CDR3nt
.	TRBV7-5	.	TRBJ2-3	CVRSVTSGSDTQYF	TGTGTCAGAAGCGTTACATCAGGGTCAGATACGCAGTATTTT
TRBD2	TRBV29-1	.	TRBJ2-1	CSVDRLAGASSSYNEQFF	TGCAGCGTTGATCGGCTAGCGGGAGCCTCAAGTTCCTACAATGAGCAGTTCTTC
.	TRBV27	once	TRBJ2-7	CASAPASGHEQYF	TGTGCCAGCGCCCCGGCCTCAGGACACGAGCAGTACTTC
.	TRBV7-8	.	TRBJ1-5	CASSPPRWGNQPQHF	TGTGCCAGCAGTCCCCCGCGCTGGGGTAATCAGCCCCAGCATTTT
TRBD2	TRBV7-3	.	TRBJ2-1	CASSLEGRSGGRNEQFF	TGTGCCAGCAGCTTAGAGGGAAGGAGCGGGGGTAGGAATGAGCAGTTCTTC
TRBD2	TRBV6-5	few	TRBJ2-7	CASSYSAGGYEQYF	TGTGCCAGCAGTTACTCGGCGGGAGGCTACGAGCAGTACTTC
.	TRBV5-1	.	TRBJ2-1	CASRGQGPYNEQFF	TGCGCCAGCAGAGGACAAGGACCCTACAATGAGCAGTTCTTC
.	TRBV30	.	TRBJ2-7	CAWSATQRDSSYEQYF	TGTGCCTGGAGCGCAACCCAGCGGGACAGCTCCTACGAGCAGTACTTC
.	TRBV30	.	TRBJ2-7	CAWSAVALFGPRAEQYF	TGTGCCTGGAGTGCAGTGGCCTTGTTCGGGCCCCGCGCCGAGCAGTACTTC
.	TRBV4-3	.	TRBJ2-7	CASSQRVRTYEQYF	TGCGCCAGCAGCCAAAGGGTCCGGACCTACGAGCAGTACTTC
.	TRBV15	.	TRBJ1-4	CATRPWQGSDNEKLFF	TGTGCCACCCGGCCCTGGCAAGGGTCAGACAATGAAAAACTGTTTTTT
TRBD1	TRBV7-8	.	TRBJ1-3	CASSYGKQGEFGNTIYF	TGTGCCAGCAGCTACGGCAAACAGGGGGAATTTGGAAACACCATATATTTT
.	TRBV5-1	.	TRBJ2-3	CASSLGVNTDTQYF	TGCGCCAGCAGCTTGGGTGTCAACACAGATACGCAGTATTTT
TRBD1	TRBV4-1	.	TRBJ1-1	CASSQEVQGVVNTEAFF	TGCGCCAGCAGCCAAGAAGTACAGGGGGTTGTGAACACTGAAGCTTTCTTT
TRBD2	TRBV2	once	TRBJ2-7	CASSEALRLAGNYEQYF	TGTGCCAGCAGTGAAGCGCTTAGACTAGCGGGCAACTACGAGCAGTACTTC
.	TRBV5-1	.	TRBJ2-2	CASSLNPTLATGELFF	TGCGCCAGCAGCTTGAACCCGACTCTTGCCACCGGGGAGCTGTTTTTT
TRBD1	TRBV4-1	.	TRBJ2-7	CASSQAPGQSYEQYF	TGCGCCAGCAGCCAAGCCCCGGGACAGTCCTACGAGCAGTACTTC